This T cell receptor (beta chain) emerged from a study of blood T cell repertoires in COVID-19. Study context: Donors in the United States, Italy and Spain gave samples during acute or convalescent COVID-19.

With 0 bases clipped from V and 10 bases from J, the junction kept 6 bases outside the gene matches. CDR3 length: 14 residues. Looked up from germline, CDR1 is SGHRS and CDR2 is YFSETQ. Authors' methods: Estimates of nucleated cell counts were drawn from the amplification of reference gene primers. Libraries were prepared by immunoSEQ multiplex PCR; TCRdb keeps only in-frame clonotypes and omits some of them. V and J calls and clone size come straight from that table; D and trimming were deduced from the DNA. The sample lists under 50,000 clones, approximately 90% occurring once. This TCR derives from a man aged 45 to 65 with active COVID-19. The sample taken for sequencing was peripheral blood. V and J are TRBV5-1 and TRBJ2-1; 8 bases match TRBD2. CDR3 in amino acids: CASSLGLAWGEQFF. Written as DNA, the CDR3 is TGCGCCAGCAGCTTGGGACTAGCGTGGGGGGAGCAGTTCTTC.